These 9 T cell receptor beta chains came from one sample sequenced in a study of T cells in localized non-small cell lung cancer. Assay used: immunoSEQ multiplex PCR; TCRdb lists only in-frame clones, some missing. The top ten hold roughly 15% of the sample, which has 5,000 to 6,500 clones, roughly 89% seen once. This specimen was peripheral blood, taken before any cancer treatment. The receptors stem from a male donor aged 60 or over with stage I lung adenocarcinoma.

This clone was seen only once. In nucleotides, the CDR3 is TGCGCCAGCAGTGGGAACACCGGGGAGCTGTTTTTT. Its translation: CASSGNTGELFF. The genes are TRBV10-1 and TRBJ2-2; no definite D call. The V end was cut by 4 bases, the J end by 1 base, with 1 base between. This CDR3 has 12 amino acids. Germline V CDR1 and CDR2: WNHNN, SYGVQD (reference sequence).

As regards this clone: A read error may account for a junction end that differs from germline. This chain connects TRBV5-6 to TRBJ2-5; D not certain. Germline lookup yields CDR1 SGHDT and CDR2 YYEEEE. The CDR3 sequence is 13 residues long. CDR3 coding DNA: TGTGCCAGCGGCTTCCGGCTCCAAGAGACCCAGTACTTC. Translated: CASGFRLQETQYF.

As DNA, the CDR3 is TGTGCCAGCAGCAGCAAGGGAAGCGAGCAGTACGTC. It specifies CASSSKGSEQYV. The genes are TRBV21-1 and TRBJ2-7. TRBV21-1 is reported as a pseudogene. The CDR3 has 12 residues.

The gene calls are TRBV4-2 and TRBJ1-3; no definite D call. The germline V gene has CDR1 LGHNA and CDR2 YNFKEQ. The CDR3 extends over 16 amino acids. V was shortened by 0 bases and J by 2 bases, with 11 bases between the two germline ends. The CDR3 DNA sequence: TGTGCCAGCAGCCAAGAGATGGGGAGGACTGGAAACACCATATATTTT. It translates to CASSQEMGRTGNTIYF.

This clone was seen a single time. This sequence joins TRBV6-5 and TRBJ1-1; no clear D. The germline CDR1 and CDR2 sequences are MNHEY and SVGAGI. The V gene lost 7 bases and the J gene lost 4 bases, with 16 bases spanning the gap. CDR3 length equals 14 residues. CDR3 nucleotides: TGTGCCAGCACCCTGTGGACCAGCGGCACTGAAGCTTTCTTT. Amino acid sequence: CASTLWTSGTEAFF.

V and J are TRBV27 and TRBJ1-4; D is perhaps TRBD1 (6 bases). Germline CDR1 is MNHEY and CDR2 is SMNVEV (reference sequence). This CDR3 is built from 14 residues. The V end lost 7 bases, the J end lost 8 bases, and 17 bases lay between the germline ends. CDR3 region: CASMRQAGNEKLFF. The CDR3 DNA reads TGTGCCAGCATGAGACAGGCGGGCAACGAAAAACTGTTTTTT.

V gene TRBV19 combines with J gene TRBJ1-1; D is unresolved. V was clipped by 2 bases and J by 3 bases, with 13 bases between them. CDR1 is LNHDA, CDR2 SQIVND, per germline (reference sequence). The CDR3 contains 15 residues. CDR3 DNA: TGTGCCAGTAGTATAATCCATTCCCCAGACACTGAAGCTTTCTTT. This translates into CASSIIHSPDTEAFF.

The rearrangement joins TRBV15 to TRBJ2-5; perhaps D is TRBD1 or TRBD2 (6 bases each). V dropped 5 bases and J dropped 5 bases, with 12 bases sitting between them. The germline V gene has CDR1 LNHNV and CDR2 YYDKDF (reference sequence). This CDR3 spans 13 amino acids. The CDR3 sequence is CATSEGGRETQYF. The CDR3 DNA follows: TGTGCCACCAGCGAGGGGGGTAGGGAGACCCAGTACTTC.

Turning to this clone: Other DNA sequences in this sample translate to the same CDR3. The chain employs TRBV30 and TRBJ2-1, with 12 positions matching TRBD2. This CDR3 contains 17 residues. Germline CDR1 and CDR2: GTSNPN and SVGIG (reference sequence). The V gene end was trimmed by 7 bases and the J gene end by 6 bases; junction bases not matched to a gene: 16. Here the CDR3 DNA reads TGTGCCTCAGAGGGGGCTAGCGGGAGGGGGTATAGCAATGAGCAGTTCTTC. Protein: CASEGASGRGYSNEQFF. The full variable domain, rest sourced from reference TRBV30 and TRBJ2-1, is SQTIHQWPATLVQPVGSPLSLECTVEGTSNPNLYWYRQAAGRGLQLLFYSVGIGQISSEVPQNLSASRPQDRQFILSSKKLLLSDSGFYLCASEGASGRGYSNEQFFGPGTRLTVL.